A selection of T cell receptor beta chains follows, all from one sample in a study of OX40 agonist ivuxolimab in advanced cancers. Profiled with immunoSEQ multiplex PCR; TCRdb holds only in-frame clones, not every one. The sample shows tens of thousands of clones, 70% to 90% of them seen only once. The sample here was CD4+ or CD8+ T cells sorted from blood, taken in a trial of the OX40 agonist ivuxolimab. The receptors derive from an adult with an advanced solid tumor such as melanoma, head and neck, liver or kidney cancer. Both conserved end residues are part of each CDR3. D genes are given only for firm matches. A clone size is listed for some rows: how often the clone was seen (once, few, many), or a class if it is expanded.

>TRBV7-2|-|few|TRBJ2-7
TGTGCCAGCACCCCAGGGGGGCAGCGATACGAGCAGTACTTC
CASTPGGQRYEQYF
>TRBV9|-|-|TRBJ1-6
TGTGCCAGCAGCGGATATCAGGGTGGTGATTCACCCCTCCACTTT
CASSGYQGGDSPLHF
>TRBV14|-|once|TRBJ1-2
TGTGCCAGCAGCCAATCGTCAGGGTATGGCTACACCTTC
CASSQSSGYGYTF
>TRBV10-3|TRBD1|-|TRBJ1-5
TGTGCCATCAGCGGGACAGGGGCCCTAGGAGGGGAGCCCCAGCATTTT
CAISGTGALGGEPQHF
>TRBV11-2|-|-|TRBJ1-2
TGTGCCAGCAGCGCGGGACAATTGATTAGCTTGGGCTACACCTTC
CASSAGQLISLGYTF
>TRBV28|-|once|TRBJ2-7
TGTGCCAGCAGGGGAGGGGGGACCGCACAAGGCGAGCAGTACTTC
CASRGGGTAQGEQYF
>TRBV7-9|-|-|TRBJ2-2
TGTGCCAGCGGTCATACACGAGCCCGAGGCACCGGGGAGCTGTTTTTT
CASGHTRARGTGELFF
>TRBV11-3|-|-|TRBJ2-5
TGTGCCAGCAGCCTAGGTCTCCAAGAGACCCAGTACTTC
CASSLGLQETQYF
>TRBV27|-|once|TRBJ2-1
TGTGCCAGCCTTTCAGGGGTAGGAGGGAGCTCCTACAATGAGCAGTTCTTC
CASLSGVGGSSYNEQFF
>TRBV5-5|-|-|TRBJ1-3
TGTGCCAGCAGCTTAGCCGCAAATCCTGGAAACACCATATATTTT
CASSLAANPGNTIYF
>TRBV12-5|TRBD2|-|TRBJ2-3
TGTGCTAGTGGTCCCCCGGGGGGGGTCCTCACAGATACGCAGTATTTT
CASGPPGGVLTDTQYF
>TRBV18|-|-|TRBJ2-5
TGTGCCAGCTCACCCAGGGGTCAGGGCCAAGAGACCCAGTACTTC
CASSPRGQGQETQYF
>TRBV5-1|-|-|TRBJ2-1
TGCGCCAGCAGCTTGGGGCTTCCCGATGAGCAGTTCTTC
CASSLGLPDEQFF
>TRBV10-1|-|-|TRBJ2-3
TGCGCCAGCAGTGCGGGGCCTGATCAGGATACGCAGTATTTT
CASSAGPDQDTQYF
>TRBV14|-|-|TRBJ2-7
TGTGCCAGCAGCCTGGGACATGGGGTCCACGAGCAGTACTTC
CASSLGHGVHEQYF
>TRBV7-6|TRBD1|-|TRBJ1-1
TGTGCCAGCAGCGCAGGGGGCCCAGCTTTCTTT
CASSAGGPAFF
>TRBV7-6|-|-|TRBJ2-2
TGTGCCAGCAGTTTCGCCTTCGCGAACACCGGGGAGCTGTTTTTT
CASSFAFANTGELFF
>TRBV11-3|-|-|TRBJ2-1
TGTGCCAGCAGCTTAGGCGCTACAGGATCCTACAATGAGCAGTTCTTC
CASSLGATGSYNEQFF
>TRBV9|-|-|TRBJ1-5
TGTGCCAGCAGCGTAGACGCCGGCAATCAGCCCCAGCATTTT
CASSVDAGNQPQHF
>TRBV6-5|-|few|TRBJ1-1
TGTGCCAGCAGTCGAAGTTCGGGAGAAGCTTTCTTT
CASSRSSGEAFF
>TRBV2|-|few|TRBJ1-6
TGTGCCAGCAGGGAGGAACATTCACCCCTCCACTTT
CASREEHSPLHF
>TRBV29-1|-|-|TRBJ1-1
TGCAGCGTCCTCCGACCGGGGGAGAACACTGAAGCTTTCTTT
CSVLRPGENTEAFF
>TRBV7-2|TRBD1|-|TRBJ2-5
TGTGCCAGCAGCCCCGCCAGGACAGGCCAAGAGACCCAGTACTTC
CASSPARTGQETQYF
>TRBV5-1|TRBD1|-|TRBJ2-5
TGCGCCAGCAGCTTGGCTCTCGGGACAGGGCAAGAGACCCAGTACTTC
CASSLALGTGQETQYF
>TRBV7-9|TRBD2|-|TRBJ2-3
TGTGCCAGCAGCTTTCCCAGAGGGGGTAGCGGGAGTTCAGATACGCAGTATTTT
CASSFPRGGSGSSDTQYF
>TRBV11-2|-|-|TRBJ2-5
TGTGCCAGCAGCTCCCAAGAGACCCAGTACTTC
CASSSQETQYF
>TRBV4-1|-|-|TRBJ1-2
TGCGCCAGCAGCCAAACACTAAACTATGGCTACACCTTC
CASSQTLNYGYTF
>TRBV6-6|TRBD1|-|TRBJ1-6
TGTGCCAGCAGCAAAGACAGGGCTAATTCACCCCTCCACTTT
CASSKDRANSPLHF
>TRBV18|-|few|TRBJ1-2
TGTGCCAGCTCACCGATGGCGGACAAGAACTACTATGGCTACACCTTC
CASSPMADKNYYGYTF
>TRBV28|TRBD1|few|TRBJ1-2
TGTGCCAGCAGTAGCGGACAGGGAAGAAACTATGGCTACACCTTC
CASSSGQGRNYGYTF
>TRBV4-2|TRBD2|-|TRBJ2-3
TGTGCCAGCAGCCACCAGACTAGCGGAAGTGTCACAGATACGCAGTATTTT
CASSHQTSGSVTDTQYF
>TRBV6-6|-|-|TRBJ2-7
TGTGCCAGCAGTTACTCCGGGACAAAGTCCTACGAGCAGTACTTC
CASSYSGTKSYEQYF
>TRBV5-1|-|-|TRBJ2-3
TGCGCCAGCAACGATGGGAGTATAGATACGCAGTATTTT
CASNDGSIDTQYF
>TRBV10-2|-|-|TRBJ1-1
TGCGCCAGCAGTGGACGGGACACTAAGGGGCTTAACACTGAAGCTTTCTTT
CASSGRDTKGLNTEAFF
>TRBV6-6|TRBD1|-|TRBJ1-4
TGTGCCAGCAGCCCCAGGGGGAGAGGTGAAAAACTGTTTTTT
CASSPRGRGEKLFF
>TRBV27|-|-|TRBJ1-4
TGTGCCAGCACCTCTTATGGCGCCTCTAATGAAAAACTGTTTTTT
CASTSYGASNEKLFF
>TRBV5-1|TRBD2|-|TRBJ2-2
TGCGCCAGCAGCTCTAGCGGAACGAACACCGGGGAGCTGTTTTTT
CASSSSGTNTGELFF
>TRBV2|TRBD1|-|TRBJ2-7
TGTGCCAGCAGTGGCCAGGGACAGGGGGGCGAGCAGTACTTC
CASSGQGQGGEQYF
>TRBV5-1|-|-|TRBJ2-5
TGCGCCAGCAGCTTGGCCGTAGAACGGGCCCAGTACTTC
CASSLAVERAQYF
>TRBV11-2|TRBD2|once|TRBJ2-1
TGTGCCAGCAGCTTGGGACTAGCCCACAATGAGCAGTTCTTC
CASSLGLAHNEQFF
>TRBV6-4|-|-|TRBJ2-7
TGTGCCAGCAGTGACTCGGAGGAATGGACTTGCGAGCAGTACTTC
CASSDSEEWTCEQYF
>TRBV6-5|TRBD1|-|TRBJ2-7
TGTGCCAGCAGTTACTCACCAGGGGGTCGTGGCTACGAGCAGTACTTC
CASSYSPGGRGYEQYF
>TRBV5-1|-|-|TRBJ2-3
TGCGCCAGCAGCTTGGATGTCTCAGGGGTGTCAGGGACAGATACGCAGTATTTT
CASSLDVSGVSGTDTQYF
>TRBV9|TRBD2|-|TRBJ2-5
TGTGCCAGCAGCGTGGCCCCTCGGAGCGGGGGGGAAGAGACCCAGTACTTC
CASSVAPRSGGEETQYF
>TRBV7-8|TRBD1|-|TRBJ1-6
TGTGCCAGCAGCCCAGTCCATGGACAGGAAAGTTCACCCCTCCACTTT
CASSPVHGQESSPLHF
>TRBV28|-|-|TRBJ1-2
TGTGCCAGCAGGAGTGGGGGCTATGGCTACACCTTC
CASRSGGYGYTF
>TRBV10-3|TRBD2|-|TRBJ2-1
TGTGCCATCAGTGACTTAACTAGCGGGAGAAGGAATGAGCAGTTCTTC
CAISDLTSGRRNEQFF
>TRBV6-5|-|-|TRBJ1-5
TGTGCCAGCAAACGACAGGCTAGGGTCAATCAGCCCCAGCATTTT
CASKRQARVNQPQHF
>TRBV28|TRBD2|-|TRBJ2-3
TGTGCCAGCAGGACTAGCGCCACAGATACGCAGTATTTT
CASRTSATDTQYF
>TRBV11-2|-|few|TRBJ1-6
TGTGCCAGCAGCTTAGGGCGGGGCCCACCCCTCCACTTT
CASSLGRGPPLHF
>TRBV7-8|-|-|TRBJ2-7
TGTGCCAGCAGCTTAGACAGATCCTACGAGCAGTACTTC
CASSLDRSYEQYF
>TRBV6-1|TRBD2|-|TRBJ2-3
TGTGCCAGCATCCCCTTGCGGGAGGGCCGAGATACGCAGTATTTT
CASIPLREGRDTQYF